The next 28 T cell receptor beta chains were all read from a single sample in a study of radiation and T cells in renal cell carcinoma. Sequenced by immunoSEQ multiplex PCR; TCRdb stores in-frame clones only, minus some. Of 100,000 to 150,000 clones listed, 88% are singletons. Time point of the sample: blood 2 weeks post-SBRT. Treatment noted: 15 Gy SBRT to primary tumor, nephrectomy 4 weeks later. Here the sequenced sample was blood, taken from a patient whose treatment included radiotherapy and nephrectomy. These receptors came from a woman in her seventies with renal cell carcinoma.

The CDR3 loop reads CASSPGQGLLETQYF. The CDR3 region has the DNA TGCGCCAGCAGCCCCGGACAGGGGTTGTTAGAGACCCAGTACTTC. J is TRBJ2-5 and V is TRBV5-1, with TRBD1 matching 9 bases. Trimming at V came to 4 bases and at J to 4 bases, leaving 8 bases not matched to a gene. Germline V lookup: CDR1 SGHRS, CDR2 YFSETQ. The CDR3 covers 15 residues.

This chain uses TRBV10-1 with TRBJ1-6; the D is unclear. The germline gives CDR1 WNHNN, CDR2 SYGVQD (reference sequence). V gave up 4 bases and J gave up 0 bases, with 16 bases separating them. This CDR3 is 18 amino acids long. CDR3 amino acids: CASSVWAVARSYNSPLHF. The CDR3 DNA sequence: TGCGCCAGCAGTGTATGGGCAGTCGCCCGCTCCTATAATTCACCCCTCCACTTT.

The V call is TRBV9, the J call TRBJ2-3, with 10 nucleotides matching TRBD1. The CDR3 has 15 residues. V was clipped by 0 bases and J by 7 bases; unmatched bases: 5. CDR1 is SGDLS and CDR2 is YYNGEE in the germline V gene. The CDR3 DNA reads TGTGCCAGCAGCGTAGGGACAGGGGGTGTGCATACGCAGTATTTT. It specifies CASSVGTGGVHTQYF.

A few counts support this clone. V gene TRBV2 combines with J gene TRBJ1-5; no clear D. Germline V gene lookup returns CDR1 SNHLY and CDR2 FYNNEI. The CDR3 extends over 11 amino acids. V shed 4 bases and J shed 7 bases, with 5 bases lying between them. The CDR3 nucleotides read TGTGCCAGCAGTGTCGGCCAGCCCCAGCATTTT. Its translation is CASSVGQPQHF.

The chain uses TRBV19 and TRBJ2-4; D is uncertain. The germline V and J ends were trimmed by 5 bases and 3 bases, with 8 bases remaining between them. The germline V gene encodes CDR1 LNHDA and CDR2 SQIVND (reference sequence). The CDR3 totals 13 residues. This CDR3 is CASSHRLKNIQYF. The CDR3 nucleotides are TGTGCCAGTAGTCACAGACTCAAAAACATTCAGTACTTC.

The rearrangement uses TRBV4-1 and TRBJ2-5; no reliable D call. Trimming removed 1 base at V and 0 bases at J, with 9 bases between. This CDR3 region has 15 residues. Looked up from germline, CDR1 is MGHRA and CDR2 is YSYEKL. CDR3 region: CASSQGELYQETQYF. CDR3 DNA: TGCGCCAGCAGCCAAGGTGAACTGTACCAAGAGACCCAGTACTTC.

The CDR3 coding sequence is TGTGCCAGCAGCCGGGACAGGGGCCTCCGGAATGAGCAGTTCTTC. The encoded protein is CASSRDRGLRNEQFF. This chain connects TRBV7-2 to TRBJ2-1, with 10 bases matching TRBD1. CDR3 size: 15 residues. Germline CDR1 reads SGHTA; CDR2 reads FQGNSA. Trimming at V came to 5 bases and at J to 7 bases, leaving 8 bases not matched to a gene.

This chain connects TRBV5-1 to TRBJ2-5, with TRBD2 matching 13 bases. There are 17 residues in the CDR3. Germline CDR1 SGHRS, CDR2 YFSETQ. V lost 4 bases and J lost 5; bases outside the gene matches: 11. The CDR3 nucleotides are TGCGCCAGCAGCCTGGGACTAGCGGGGCCAGAAAAGGAGACCCAGTACTTC. Amino acid sequence: CASSLGLAGPEKETQYF. Full variable domain (rest looked up from reference TRBV5-1 and TRBJ2-5): KAGVTQTPRYLIKTRGQQVTLSCSPISGHRSVSWYQQTPGQGLQFLFEYFSETQRNKGNFPGRFSGRQFSNSRSEMNVSTLELGDSALYLCASSLGLAGPEKETQYFGPGTRLLVL.

The V and J genes are TRBV6-1 and TRBJ1-2; D not resolved. V lost 6 bases to trimming and J lost 3 bases, with 5 bases between them. The germline V gene has CDR1 MNHNS and CDR2 SASEGT. The CDR3 covers 11 residues. The chain's CDR3 is CASRAHYGYTF. As DNA, the CDR3 is TGTGCCAGCAGGGCGCACTATGGCTACACCTTC.

The chain carries TRBV9 and TRBJ1-2, with 9 bases matching TRBD1. The CDR3 covers 15 residues. Germline V lookup: CDR1 SGDLS, CDR2 YYNGEE. The ends lost 3 bases at V and 1 base at J; junction bases unmatched: 4. The chain's CDR3 is CASSARTGDNYGYTF. The CDR3 bases are TGTGCCAGCAGCGCCCGGACAGGGGATAACTATGGCTACACCTTC.

V usage is TRBV15 and J usage is TRBJ2-5, with TRBD1 identical over 7 bases. J lost 3 bases, V lost 1 base, and 5 bases had no gene match. CDR1 is LNHNV and CDR2 is YYDKDF in the germline V gene (reference sequence). The CDR3 loop spans 15 amino acids. The CDR3 is CATSRGSTGKETQYF. The DNA of the CDR3 is TGTGCCACCAGCAGAGGTTCGACAGGGAAAGAGACCCAGTACTTC.

This chain uses TRBV28 with TRBJ1-1; D may be TRBD1 (5 bases). CDR3 length: 12 residues. Germline loops: CDR1 MDHEN, CDR2 SYDVKM. The ends were cut back, 5 bases at V and 2 bases at J, with 6 bases in the middle. CDR3 amino acids: CASSQGNTEAFF. CDR3 DNA: TGTGCCAGCAGTCAGGGTAACACTGAAGCTTTCTTT. Looking up the rest from reference TRBV28 and TRBJ1-1 gives the full variable domain: DVKVTQSSRYLVKRTGEKVFLECVQDMDHENMFWYRQDPGLGLRLIYFSYDVKMKEKGDIPEGYSVSREKKERFSLILESASTNQTSMYLCASSQGNTEAFFGQGTRLTVV.

This chain joins TRBV5-1 and TRBJ1-1, with 12 bases lining up with TRBD1. The length of the CDR3 is 17 residues. Germline CDR1 reads SGHRS; CDR2 reads YFSETQ. V was pared by 0 bases and J by 3 bases, with 6 bases of the junction left unmatched. CDR3 sequence: CASSLVGTGGAYTEAFF. The CDR3 DNA follows: TGCGCCAGCAGCTTGGTGGGGACAGGGGGCGCCTACACTGAAGCTTTCTTT.

This rearrangement joins TRBV2 to TRBJ2-7; 7 bases agree with TRBD1. V lost 6 bases and J lost 4; bases outside the gene matches: 12. The germline CDR1 and CDR2 sequences are SNHLY and FYNNEI. CDR3 length: 15 residues. The CDR3 protein is CASSDVLDRRYEQYF. CDR3 sequence (DNA): TGTGCCAGCAGCGATGTACTGGACAGGAGATACGAGCAGTACTTC.

The V and J genes are TRBV30 and TRBJ1-6; 8 bases fit TRBD1. The length of the CDR3 is 15 residues. J was trimmed by 7 bases and V by 3 bases; bases with no gene match: 8. The V gene's germline CDR1 is GTSNPN and CDR2 SVGIG (reference sequence). CDR3 DNA: TGTGCCTGGAGACAGGGGGGGGCGCGAAATTCACCCCTCCACTTT. Its protein product is CAWRQGGARNSPLHF.

This rearrangement joins TRBV7-9 to TRBJ2-2; 10 bases line up with TRBD2. This CDR3 spans 16 amino acids. Germline assignment: CDR1 SEHNR and CDR2 FQNEAQ (reference sequence). Trimming removed 4 bases from V and 5 bases from J; junction bases left unmatched: 7. Here the CDR3 DNA reads TGTGCCAGCAGCTCGGGGGGACTAGCGTTGACCGGGGAGCTGTTTTTT. Its protein product is CASSSGGLALTGELFF.

Points on this clone: The sample holds other DNA sequences that translate to the same CDR3. The rearrangement joins TRBV28 to TRBJ1-2, with D unclear. V was pared by 4 bases and J by 8 bases, with 11 bases between. Germline V CDR1 and CDR2: MDHEN, SYDVKM. The CDR3 runs 12 residues. CDR3 protein: CASSSLIGGYTF. Here the CDR3 DNA reads TGTGCCAGCAGTTCACTTATCGGGGGCTACACCTTC.

The V call is TRBV27, the J call TRBJ1-5; D is undetermined. Germline values: CDR1 MNHEY, CDR2 SMNVEV (reference sequence). V dropped 4 bases and J dropped 5 bases, with 9 bases sitting between them. This CDR3 spans 13 amino acids. CDR3 DNA: TGTGCCAGCAGTTCAACGGGCTATCAGCCCCAGCATTTT. Its protein product is CASSSTGYQPQHF.

This clone was seen more than once but under ten times. The V gene is TRBV7-9, the J gene TRBJ1-1; 11 bases map to TRBD1. This CDR3 has 14 amino acids. Germline values: CDR1 SEHNR, CDR2 FQNEAQ (reference sequence). The trim removed 5 bases at V and 4 bases at J, leaving 3 bases unmatched. The CDR3: CASSQGQGGTEAFF. CDR3 DNA: TGTGCCAGCAGCCAGGGACAGGGGGGCACTGAAGCTTTCTTT.

The chain links TRBV9 to TRBJ1-3, with D unresolved. CDR1 and CDR2 from the germline V gene are SGDLS and YYNGEE. The ends were cut back, 3 bases at V and 5 bases at J, with 6 bases in the middle. The CDR3 extends over 12 amino acids. The CDR3: CASSADRNTIYF. In DNA form, the CDR3 reads TGTGCCAGCAGCGCTGACAGAAACACCATATATTTT.

The genes are TRBV6-5 and TRBJ1-1, with a possible D match to TRBD1 (5 bases). The CDR3 loop spans 16 amino acids. CDR1 is MNHEY, CDR2 SVGAGI, per germline. V gave up 0 bases and J gave up 0 bases, with 11 bases separating them. CDR3 residues: CASSYSRTPMNTEAFF. CDR3 nucleotide sequence: TGTGCCAGCAGTTACTCGCGGACACCCATGAACACTGAAGCTTTCTTT.

This clone has a single count. The rearrangement links TRBV30 to TRBJ1-1, with D perhaps matching TRBD1 (5 bases). There are 17 residues in the CDR3. Germline V gives CDR1 GTSNPN, CDR2 SVGIG (reference sequence). Trimming shortened V by 3 bases and J by 5 bases, and 25 bases separated the two germline ends. The CDR3 reads CAWRGGARGDRVTEAFF. Written as DNA, the CDR3 is TGTGCCTGGAGAGGAGGGGCTAGAGGGGATAGGGTGACTGAAGCTTTCTTT.

The chain links TRBV5-1 to TRBJ1-1; TRBD1 might be the D (6 bases). The CDR3 totals 13 residues. Per the germline V gene, CDR1 is SGHRS and CDR2 is YFSETQ. The V and J ends lost 5 bases and 7 bases respectively, with 15 bases between them. The CDR3: CASRGGELREAFF. CDR3 DNA sequence: TGCGCCAGCAGAGGGGGTGAATTACGTGAAGCTTTCTTT.

This clone was seen just once. This chain joins TRBV5-1 and TRBJ1-4; 11 bases are a match to TRBD1. V shed 4 bases, J shed 8 bases, and the junction held 4 bases outside the gene matches. This CDR3 is 14 amino acids long. From germline, CDR1 is SGHRS and CDR2 YFSETQ. The CDR3 DNA reads as TGCGCCAGCAGCGCCGGGACAGGGGGAGAAAAACTGTTTTTT. Protein product: CASSAGTGGEKLFF.

The chain joins TRBV19 to TRBJ1-2, with D hard to call. Germline CDR1 reads LNHDA; CDR2 reads SQIVND (reference sequence). This CDR3 is 13 amino acids long. The V and J ends lost 7 bases and 5 bases respectively, with 14 bases between them. CDR3 in amino acids: CASIENGRYGYTF. CDR3 coding DNA: TGTGCCAGTATAGAGAATGGTCGGTATGGCTACACCTTC.

The rearrangement uses TRBV6-4 and TRBJ2-7; the match to TRBD1 covers 7 bases. The V segment lost 3 bases and the J segment 5 bases; nucleotides outside the gene matches: 4. CDR1 and CDR2 from the germline V gene are MRHNA and SNTAGT. The CDR3 covers 13 residues. The CDR3 region is CASSERQGHEQYF. In nucleotides, the CDR3 is TGTGCCAGCAGTGAAAGACAGGGTCACGAGCAGTACTTC.

The chain joins TRBV6-1 to TRBJ2-7; 7 bases are shared with TRBD1. CDR1 is MNHNS, CDR2 SASEGT, per germline. This CDR3 is 16 amino acids long. The trim removed 0 bases at V and 2 bases at J, leaving 7 bases unmatched. CDR3 in amino acids: CASSEAFDRVPYEQYF. CDR3 nucleotide sequence: TGTGCCAGCAGTGAAGCGTTCGACAGGGTTCCCTACGAGCAGTACTTC.

The V and J genes are TRBV5-1 and TRBJ1-1, with a tentative D call TRBD1 (5 bases). CDR3 length: 14 amino acids. Germline lookup yields CDR1 SGHRS and CDR2 YFSETQ. Trimming stripped 2 bases from V and 1 base from J, with 9 bases between. In DNA form, the CDR3 reads TGCGCCAGCAGCTTAAGGGGAGGGAACACTGAAGCTTTCTTT. Its protein product is CASSLRGGNTEAFF.